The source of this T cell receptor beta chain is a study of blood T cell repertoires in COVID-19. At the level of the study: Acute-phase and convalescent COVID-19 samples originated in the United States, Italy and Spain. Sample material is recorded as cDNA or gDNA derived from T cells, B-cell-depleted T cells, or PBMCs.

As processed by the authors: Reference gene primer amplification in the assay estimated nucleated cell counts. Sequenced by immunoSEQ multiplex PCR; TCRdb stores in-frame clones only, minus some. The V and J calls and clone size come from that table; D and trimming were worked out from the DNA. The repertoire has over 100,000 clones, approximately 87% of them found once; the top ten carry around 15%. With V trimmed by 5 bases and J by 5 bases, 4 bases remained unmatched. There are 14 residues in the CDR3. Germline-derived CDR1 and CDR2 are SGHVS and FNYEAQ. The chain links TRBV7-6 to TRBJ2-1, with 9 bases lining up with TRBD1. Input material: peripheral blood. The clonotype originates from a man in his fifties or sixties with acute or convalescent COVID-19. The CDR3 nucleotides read TGTGCCAGCAGCAGGGACAGGGTCGACAATGAGCAGTTCTTC. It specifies CASSRDRVDNEQFF. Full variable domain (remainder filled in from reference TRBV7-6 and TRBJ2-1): GAGVSQSPRYKVTKRGQDVALRCDPISGHVSLYWYRQALGQGPEFLTYFNYEAQQDKSGLPNDRFSAERPEGSISTLTIQRTEQRDSAMYRCASSRDRVDNEQFFGPGTRLTVL.